This passage covers 21 T cell receptor beta chains from one sample sequenced in a study of cytotoxic CD8 clonotypes in ibrutinib-treated CLL. Assay used: immunoSEQ multiplex PCR; TCRdb lists only in-frame clones, some missing. The sample consists of approximately 140,000 clones, 60% to 85% of them appearing once. This sample comprised PBMCs, obtained after 12 months of ibrutinib treatment. These receptors originate from a human donor with chronic lymphocytic leukemia.

This rearrangement joins TRBV7-9 to TRBJ2-1; 10 nucleotides line up with TRBD2. Per the germline V gene, CDR1 is SEHNR and CDR2 is FQNEAQ (reference sequence). The CDR3 contains 18 residues. V was pared by 5 bases and J by 3 bases, with 13 bases of the junction left unmatched. The CDR3: CASSTYKSGRAGYNEQFF. CDR3 bases: TGTGCCAGCAGCACTTATAAAAGCGGGAGGGCCGGCTACAATGAGCAGTTCTTC. The variable domain in full, with the rest retrieved from reference TRBV7-9 and TRBJ2-1, is DTGVSQNPRHKITKRGQNVTFRCDPISEHNRLYWYRQTLGQGPEFLTYFQNEAQLEKSRLLSDRFSAERPKGSFSTLEIQRTEQGDSAMYLCASSTYKSGRAGYNEQFFGPGTRLTVL.

V gene TRBV4-3 combines with J gene TRBJ2-7; D might be TRBD2 (6 bases). The CDR3 sequence is 16 residues long. The ends were cut back, 0 bases at V and 0 bases at J, with 12 bases in the middle. Germline CDR1 reads LGHNA; CDR2 reads YSLEER. This CDR3 reads CASSQDSGGSSYEQYF. CDR3 DNA: TGCGCCAGCAGCCAAGACTCCGGGGGAAGCTCCTACGAGCAGTACTTC.

J is TRBJ2-3 and V is TRBV5-1; no clear D gene. This CDR3 spans 12 amino acids. CDR1 and CDR2 from the germline V gene are SGHRS and YFSETQ. Trimming left V 0 bases short and J 6 bases short, with 5 bases between. CDR3 in DNA: TGCGCCAGCAGCTTGGGACTTGATACGCAGTATTTT. It translates to CASSLGLDTQYF.

J is TRBJ2-7 and V is TRBV27; 9 positions match TRBD1. Unmatched junction bases numbered 5, after V lost 5 bases and J lost 0 bases. The CDR3 length is 15 residues. CDR1 is MNHEY and CDR2 is SMNVEV in the germline V gene (reference sequence). CDR3: CASSKTGGPSYEQYF. CDR3 DNA: TGTGCCAGCAGTAAGACAGGGGGTCCCTCCTACGAGCAGTACTTC.

The chain couples TRBV18 to TRBJ2-5; the D gene could be TRBD1 or TRBD2 (5 bases each). Trimming pared 0 bases from V and 9 bases from J, leaving 17 bases between. CDR1 and CDR2 (germline): KGHSH, LQKENI. The CDR3 extends over 15 amino acids. CDR3 region: CASSPPYPGIGAQYF. CDR3 coding DNA: TGTGCCAGCTCACCACCCTACCCAGGGATCGGGGCCCAGTACTTC.

This clone was counted a few times. The CDR3, as DNA: TGTGCCAGCAGCCCCGTGGGAGGTGATCAGCCCCAGCATTTT. Amino acid sequence: CASSPVGGDQPQHF. The chain joins TRBV9 to TRBJ1-5; D is ambiguous. The V gene lost 4 bases and the J gene lost 5 bases, with 13 bases spanning the gap. Germline V CDR1 and CDR2: SGDLS, YYNGEE. The CDR3 runs 14 residues.

This chain joins TRBV4-1 and TRBJ1-3, with 8 positions matching TRBD1. This CDR3 contains 16 residues. Per germline, CDR1 MGHRA and CDR2 YSYEKL. The junction had 3 bases not matched to a gene; V was cut back by 0 bases and J by 2 bases. This CDR3 is CASSQDRTGTGNTIYF. The CDR3 DNA reads TGCGCCAGCAGCCAAGATCGGACAGGGACTGGAAACACCATATATTTT.

With regard to this clone: In the same sample, other DNA sequences code for this CDR3. The rearrangement joins TRBV5-6 to TRBJ2-1, with D perhaps TRBD1 or TRBD2 (5 bases each). The CDR3 loop spans 12 amino acids. Germline V gene data show CDR1 as SGHDT and CDR2 as YYEEEE. The V end lost 2 bases, the J end lost 10 bases, and 10 bases lay between the germline ends. The CDR3 nucleotides are TGTGCCAGCAGCTTCCGGGACGGGGAGCAGTTCTTC. Encoded protein: CASSFRDGEQFF.

V usage is TRBV6-5 and J usage is TRBJ2-7; D possibly uses TRBD1 or TRBD2 (5 bases each). The V end lost 10 bases, the J end lost 2 bases, and 15 bases lay between the germline ends. Germline V gene data show CDR1 as MNHEY and CDR2 as SVGAGI. This CDR3 comprises 13 residues. In DNA, the CDR3 is TGTGCCACAGGGACGGAAGGGGCCTACGAGCAGTACTTC. Translating gives CATGTEGAYEQYF.

This chain connects TRBV27 to TRBJ2-3, with 7 nucleotides matching TRBD1. This CDR3 has 17 residues. Germline CDR1 is MNHEY and CDR2 is SMNVEV (reference sequence). J gave up 0 bases and V 0 bases, and 6 bases lay outside the gene matches. CDR3 region: CASSLSGTAFSTDTQYF. CDR3 DNA sequence: TGTGCCAGCAGTTTATCCGGGACAGCCTTTAGCACAGATACGCAGTATTTT.

The V call is TRBV15, the J call TRBJ2-6, with D possibly being TRBD1 (5 bases). V shed 0 bases and J shed 0 bases, with 12 bases lying between them. CDR3 length: 18 residues. Germline loops: CDR1 LNHNV, CDR2 YYDKDF (reference sequence). The CDR3 coding sequence is TGTGCCACCAGCAGAGATCCGCCAGACAGCTCTGGGGCCAACGTCCTGACTTTC. It codes for CATSRDPPDSSGANVLTF.

The chain carries TRBV7-6 and TRBJ2-7, with D possibly TRBD1 on 6 matching bases. CDR3 length: 12 residues. V was trimmed by 5 bases and J by 5 bases, leaving 10 bases between them. Germline V gene sequence: CDR1 SGHVS, CDR2 FNYEAQ. Written as DNA, the CDR3 is TGTGCCAGCAGCAGACCAGGGGACGAGCAGTACTTC. This translates into CASSRPGDEQYF.

The genes are TRBV5-5 and TRBJ1-2, with TRBD1 matching 7 bases. The CDR3 totals 15 residues. Germline lookup yields CDR1 SGHKS and CDR2 YYEKEE (reference sequence). With 1 base clipped from V and 4 bases from J, the junction kept 7 bases outside the gene matches. CDR3 in amino acids: CASSLSGEGAYGYTF. DNA of the CDR3: TGTGCCAGCAGCTTGTCAGGGGAGGGGGCCTATGGCTACACCTTC.

The J gene is TRBJ1-4, the V gene TRBV18; 7 bases are shared with TRBD1. CDR1 and CDR2 (germline): KGHSH, LQKENI. The CDR3 spans 15 residues. J gave up 8 bases and V 0 bases, and 6 bases lay outside the gene matches. The CDR3: CASSPPGTVGEKLFF. DNA of the CDR3: TGTGCCAGCTCACCACCCGGGACAGTGGGAGAAAAACTGTTTTTT. Using reference TRBV18 and TRBJ1-4 for the parts outside the CDR3, the full variable domain is NAGVMQNPRHLVRRRGQEARLRCSPMKGHSHVYWYRQLPEEGLKFMVYLQKENIIDESGMPKERFSAEFPKEGPSILRIQQVVRGDSAAYFCASSPPGTVGEKLFFGSGTQLSVL.

This chain joins TRBV5-1 and TRBJ1-1; D may be TRBD1 (5 bases). V was shortened by 7 bases and J by 0 bases, with 13 bases between the two germline ends. CDR3 size: 14 residues. Germline V gene sequence: CDR1 SGHRS, CDR2 YFSETQ. The CDR3 DNA is TGCGCCAGCGCCCAGGGCGGGTTGAACACTGAAGCTTTCTTT. Protein: CASAQGGLNTEAFF.

The chain is built from TRBV11-2 and TRBJ2-7; TRBD1 matches 8 bases. Germline values: CDR1 SGHAT, CDR2 FQNNGV. The CDR3 contains 14 residues. V lost 5 bases, J lost 7 bases, and 10 bases stayed unmatched. Written as DNA, the CDR3 is TGTGCCAGCAGCAGCTGGACAGGGCTATGGGAGCAGTACTTC. Its translation is CASSSWTGLWEQYF.

The chain has TRBV28 and TRBJ2-7, with 7 bases matching TRBD2. V was pared by 8 bases and J by 4 bases, with 11 bases of the junction left unmatched. CDR3 length equals 14 residues. Germline CDR1 and CDR2: MDHEN and SYDVKM. The CDR3 DNA reads as TGTGCCAGCCGGGTAGGCGGGAGTAGGTACGAGCAGTACTTC. It yields the protein CASRVGGSRYEQYF.

This chain uses TRBV7-9 with TRBJ1-2, with D maybe TRBD1 (5 bases). Deletions cut 0 bases from V and 11 bases from J, with 10 bases between. Germline V gives CDR1 SEHNR, CDR2 FQNEAQ (reference sequence). CDR3 length: 12 residues. The CDR3 DNA sequence: TGTGCCAGCAGCTTAGCGGTAGGGGAGTACACCTTC. It codes for CASSLAVGEYTF.

The genes are TRBV28 and TRBJ1-4; 9 positions agree with TRBD1. The germline CDR1 and CDR2 sequences are MDHEN and SYDVKM. CDR3 length equals 16 residues. The V gene end was trimmed by 0 bases and the J gene end by 7 bases; junction bases not matched to a gene: 6. Here the CDR3 DNA reads TGTGCCAGCAGTTTATGGGAAACAGGGGGCCGTGAAAAACTGTTTTTT. Translated, it gives CASSLWETGGREKLFF.

The chain combines TRBV28 with TRBJ2-7; D is unclear. Trimming shortened V by 5 bases and J by 1 base, and 18 bases separated the two germline ends. Germline CDR1 reads MDHEN; CDR2 reads SYDVKM. There are 16 residues in the CDR3. The CDR3 spells CASSPERLTGSYEQYF. As DNA, the CDR3 is TGTGCCAGCAGTCCTGAGCGCCTAACCGGATCCTACGAGCAGTACTTC.

The chain is built from TRBV6-5 and TRBJ2-1, with 9 bases aligning to TRBD2. The CDR3 loop spans 16 amino acids. With 3 bases clipped from V and 0 bases from J, the junction kept 3 bases outside the gene matches. Germline CDR1 MNHEY, CDR2 SVGAGI. In DNA form, the CDR3 reads TGTGCCAGCAGTTATCTAGCGGGGTCCTCCTACAATGAGCAGTTCTTC. Amino acids: CASSYLAGSSYNEQFF.